These 2 T cell receptor beta chains came from one sample sequenced in a study of T cells after yellow fever vaccination. TCRdb reprocessed the 5' RACE reads via MiXCR and lists one record per CDR3 protein. Altogether about 350,000 distinct CDR3 sequences are present, 11% being singletons, with the ten largest covering more than 15%. The specimen was PBMCs, collected on the day of the first yellow fever vaccination. Receptors were obtained from a man younger than 35 who received the YFV17D yellow fever vaccine.

This chain connects TRBV18 to TRBJ2-4; D not resolved. The CDR3 runs to 15 residues. V was shortened by 0 bases and J by 6 bases, with 12 bases between the two germline ends. Germline V gene sequence: CDR1 KGHSH, CDR2 LQKENI. The CDR3 loop reads CASSPPNAEPNIQYF. CDR3 sequence (DNA): TGTGCCAGCTCACCACCGAATGCCGAGCCAAACATTCAGTACTTC.

In its sample, this clonotype was seen many times. The V and J genes are TRBV10-3 and TRBJ1-2; weak D call: TRBD1 (5 bases). Deletions cut 6 bases from V and 2 bases from J, with 10 bases between. This CDR3 has 13 amino acids. CDR1 ENHRY and CDR2 SYGVKD come from the germline V gene. In DNA, the CDR3 is TGTGCCATCAGAGGGGCCCTGAACTATGGCTACACCTTC. This encodes CAIRGALNYGYTF.